These 22 T cell receptor beta chains came from one sample sequenced in a study of blood T cell repertoires in COVID-19. Profiling relied on immunoSEQ multiplex PCR, and the TCRdb table lists in-frame clones only, not all of them. The sample lists 60,000 to 85,000 clones, 80% to 90% occurring once. The specimen sequenced was peripheral blood. These receptor sequences come from a woman in her forties or fifties with active COVID-19.

On this clone itself: The junction differs from germline at one of its ends, possibly a read error. The chain recombines TRBV19 with TRBJ2-7, with 8 bases aligning to TRBD2. This CDR3 has 14 residues. In germline, CDR1 is LNHDA, CDR2 SQIVND (reference sequence). The CDR3 DNA is TGTGCCAGTAGTACCTATAGCGGGACCTACGAGCAGCACTTC. Its translation: CASSTYSGTYEQHF.

The V gene is TRBV19, the J gene TRBJ1-4; maybe TRBD1 (5 bases). Germline loops: CDR1 LNHDA, CDR2 SQIVND (reference sequence). V lost 6 bases, J lost 0 bases, and 14 bases lay in between. The CDR3 contains 16 residues. In nucleotides, the CDR3 is TGTGCCAGTAGCCCCTTCGGACAAGCAACTAATGAAAAACTGTTTTTT. Its translation: CASSPFGQATNEKLFF.

The CDR3 sequence is CASSPTASYEQYF. The CDR3 DNA follows: TGTGCCAGCAGCCCAACAGCATCCTACGAGCAGTACTTC. The chain joins TRBV4-2 to TRBJ2-7; D ambiguous. The CDR3 totals 13 residues. V was clipped by 4 bases and J by 1 base, with 8 bases between them. The germline V gene encodes CDR1 LGHNA and CDR2 YNFKEQ.

The chain uses TRBV2 and TRBJ2-2; TRBD2 matches at 10 bases. Germline V gives CDR1 SNHLY, CDR2 FYNNEI. Trimming took 0 bases from V and 0 from J; bases not matched to a gene: 13. The CDR3 runs to 21 residues. CDR3 in amino acids: CASSEALRRLAGAANTGELFF. The CDR3 DNA reads as TGTGCCAGCAGTGAAGCGCTTCGTAGGCTAGCGGGAGCGGCGAACACCGGGGAGCTGTTTTTT.

The V and J genes are TRBV20-1 and TRBJ1-1; D is possibly TRBD1 (5 bases). V lost 3 bases to trimming and J lost 0 bases, with 14 bases between them. The CDR3 runs to 15 residues. Germline V lookup: CDR1 DFQATT, CDR2 SNEGSKA (reference sequence). CDR3 in amino acids: CSASEGALMNTEAFF. CDR3 coding DNA: TGCAGTGCTAGTGAAGGGGCATTGATGAACACTGAAGCTTTCTTT.

The table lists this clone with a count of one. CDR3 DNA sequence: TGTGCCAGCAGTTTCCGGGACAGGGGAACAGATACGCAGTATTTT. Residues: CASSFRDRGTDTQYF. J is TRBJ2-3 and V is TRBV6-2 or TRBV6-3; TRBD1 matches at 10 bases. Unmatched junction bases numbered 4, after V lost 4 bases and J lost 3 bases. This CDR3 is built from 15 residues. Germline CDR1 MNHEY, CDR2 SVGEGT.

The V call is TRBV24-1, the J call TRBJ1-2; TRBD1 aligns across 7 bases. V lost 7 bases to trimming and J lost 3 bases; unmatched junction nucleotides: 4. From germline, CDR1 is KGHDR and CDR2 SFDVKD. This CDR3 region has 13 residues. CDR3 sequence: CATSSQGYYGYTF. DNA for the CDR3: TGTGCCACCAGCTCACAGGGGTACTATGGCTACACCTTC.

The chain combines TRBV2 with TRBJ2-3; no reliable D call. V lost 7 bases to trimming and J lost 2 bases, with 13 bases between them. CDR1 SNHLY and CDR2 FYNNEI come from the germline V gene. The CDR3 is 14 residues long. The CDR3 here is CASTTQENTDTQYF. The CDR3 DNA sequence: TGTGCCAGCACCACTCAGGAAAACACAGATACGCAGTATTTT.

The genes are TRBV7-8 and TRBJ1-1; unclear D gene. The CDR3 contains 13 residues. Trimming pared 1 base from V and 8 bases from J, leaving 11 bases between. CDR1 is SGHVS and CDR2 is FQNEAQ in the germline V gene. CDR3 nucleotide sequence: TGTGCCAGCAGCTTAGGGGCAGCAGTCGAAGCTTTCTTT. This encodes CASSLGAAVEAFF. Supplemented by reference TRBV7-8 and TRBJ1-1, the full variable domain reads GAGVSQSPRYKVAKRGQDVALRCDPISGHVSLFWYQQALGQGPEFLTYFQNEAQLDKSGLPSDRFFAERPEGSVSTLKIQRTQQEDSAVYLCASSLGAAVEAFFGQGTRLTVV.

The J gene is TRBJ2-7, the V gene TRBV2, with 13 bases lining up with TRBD2. Germline V gives CDR1 SNHLY, CDR2 FYNNEI. The CDR3 covers 16 residues. Trimming took 4 bases from V and 1 from J; bases not matched to a gene: 4. CDR3: CASSGGTSGKSYEQYF. As DNA, the CDR3 is TGTGCCAGCAGTGGAGGGACTAGCGGGAAGTCCTACGAGCAGTACTTC.

The chain combines TRBV19 with TRBJ1-5; 7 bases fit TRBD1. CDR3 length equals 14 residues. Germline assignment: CDR1 LNHDA and CDR2 SQIVND (reference sequence). The V and J ends lost 4 bases and 2 bases, in that order; junction bases with no gene match: 2. CDR3 in DNA: TGTGCCAGTAGTAAGGGGGCGGGCAATCAGCCCCAGCATTTT. Translation: CASSKGAGNQPQHF.

This clone was recorded only once. The chain carries TRBV5-1 and TRBJ1-1; 9 bases line up with TRBD1. This CDR3 has 13 residues. The V gene's germline CDR1 is SGHRS and CDR2 YFSETQ. Trimming at V came to 3 bases and at J to 5 bases, leaving 2 bases not matched to a gene. The CDR3 bases are TGCGCCAGCAGCTCCGGACAGGGGACTGAAGCTTTCTTT. This gives the protein CASSSGQGTEAFF.

V is TRBV29-1 and J is TRBJ1-2; no firm D call. Between the trimmed V and J ends, which lost 7 bases and 5 bases, there was a span of 11 bases. This CDR3 region has 11 residues. Germline loops: CDR1 SQVTM, CDR2 ANQGSEA. The DNA for the CDR3 is TGCAGCGCCCCCGGAGGGTATGGCTACACCTTC. It specifies CSAPGGYGYTF.

The rearrangement uses TRBV19 and TRBJ2-1; D gene uncertain. Germline V CDR1 and CDR2: LNHDA, SQIVND (reference sequence). The CDR3 totals 14 residues. Trimming pared 0 bases from V and 3 bases from J, leaving 6 bases between. This CDR3 is CASSIEGSYNEQFF. In DNA form, the CDR3 reads TGTGCCAGTAGTATAGAGGGCAGCTACAATGAGCAGTTCTTC.

V is TRBV6-5 and J is TRBJ2-1; 7 bases are shared with TRBD2. The CDR3 has 15 residues. V lost 4 bases, J lost 2 bases, and 5 bases stayed unmatched. Per the germline V gene, CDR1 is MNHEY and CDR2 is SVGAGI. The DNA for the CDR3 is TGTGCCAGCAGTTCCGCGGGAGTACCCTACAATGAGCAGTTCTTC. This encodes CASSSAGVPYNEQFF.

V and J are TRBV2 and TRBJ2-2; TRBD1 aligns across 8 bases. This CDR3 has 14 amino acids. V gave up 6 bases and J gave up 6 bases; unmatched junction bases: 6. In germline, CDR1 is SNHLY, CDR2 FYNNEI. The CDR3 loop is CASSDRGVAGELFF. The CDR3 DNA is TGTGCCAGCAGCGACAGGGGTGTGGCCGGGGAGCTGTTTTTT.

The chain recombines TRBV3-1 (or the pseudogene TRBV3-2) with TRBJ2-5; D may be TRBD1 (6 bases). The CDR3 covers 15 residues. V lost 0 bases and J lost 5, with 13 bases in between. Germline V gene lookup returns CDR1 LGHDT and CDR2 YNNKEL (reference sequence). The CDR3 loop is CASSQDSKGGETQYF. In DNA, the CDR3 is TGTGCCAGCAGCCAAGATTCGAAAGGGGGTGAGACCCAGTACTTC.

This chain uses TRBV9 with TRBJ2-3, with a possible D match to TRBD2 (7 bases). The CDR3 consists of 15 residues. CDR1 is SGDLS, CDR2 YYNGEE, per germline. Trimming stripped 2 bases from V and 7 bases from J, with 17 bases between. The CDR3 here is CASSVLAEGGNTQYF. The CDR3 nucleotides read TGTGCCAGCAGCGTTTTAGCGGAGGGGGGGAATACGCAGTATTTT.

The chain links TRBV7-9 to TRBJ2-1; 7 nucleotides match TRBD2. The germline V gene encodes CDR1 SEHNR and CDR2 FQNEAQ (reference sequence). The CDR3 is 14 residues long. V lost 5 bases to trimming and J lost 9 bases; unmatched junction nucleotides: 10. The CDR3 sequence: CASSRPGLRGEQFF. The DNA of the CDR3 is TGTGCCAGCAGCCGACCGGGACTACGAGGTGAGCAGTTCTTC.

This clone is a singleton in its sample. The chain has TRBV7-9 and TRBJ1-1; 9 nucleotides agree with TRBD1. This CDR3 spans 14 amino acids. CDR1 is SEHNR and CDR2 is FQNEAQ in the germline V gene (reference sequence). V was pared by 6 bases and J by 9 bases, with 11 bases of the junction left unmatched. This CDR3 is CASRSRDRDMQAFF. The CDR3 DNA sequence: TGTGCCAGCAGATCCCGGGACAGGGACATGCAAGCTTTCTTT.

The CDR3 sequence is CASKTPGLAGLRRETQYF. CDR3 nucleotides: TGCGCCAGCAAAACTCCGGGACTAGCGGGCCTCAGGCGAGAGACCCAGTACTTC. The chain is built from TRBV10-2 and TRBJ2-5; 12 nucleotides line up with TRBD2. Per germline, CDR1 WSHSY and CDR2 SAAADI. This CDR3 contains 18 residues. Losses at the gene ends were 7 bases for V and 4 bases for J; bases not matched to a gene: 16.

J is TRBJ2-1 and V is TRBV6-5; D gene ambiguous. Germline lookup yields CDR1 MNHEY and CDR2 SVGAGI. The CDR3 totals 12 residues. Trimming stripped 0 bases from V and 9 bases from J, with 6 bases between. CDR3 amino acids: CASSYSMREQFF. In nucleotides, the CDR3 is TGTGCCAGCAGTTACTCGATGCGTGAGCAGTTCTTC.